Below are 17 T cell receptor beta chains sequenced from a single sample in a study of PD-L1 blockade in urothelial cancer. Assay: immunoSEQ multiplex PCR; the TCRdb copy retains only in-frame clones and omits some. The sample contains about 52,000 clones, 70% to 80% of which appear only once. The sequencing used PBMCs, collected around atezolizumab (anti-PD-L1) treatment. Source of these receptors: a man aged 65 to 85 with urothelial cancer.

Written as DNA, the CDR3 is TGTGCCAGCAGCTTAGTAGCAGGGGGCGACTATGGCTACACCTTC. Translated: CASSLVAGGDYGYTF. This chain joins TRBV7-2 and TRBJ1-2; 8 positions match TRBD1. This CDR3 has 15 residues. Germline values: CDR1 SGHTA, CDR2 FQGNSA. Trimming at V came to 1 base and at J to 3 bases, leaving 4 bases not matched to a gene.

This clone was seen just once. The rearrangement links TRBV28 to TRBJ1-2; the D gene is possibly TRBD1 (6 bases). Trimming cost V 5 bases and J 1 base, with 11 bases left between them. CDR1 is MDHEN, CDR2 SYDVKM, per germline. There are 14 residues in the CDR3. The CDR3 loop reads CASSPTGSNYGYTF. In nucleotides, the CDR3 is TGTGCCAGCAGTCCTACAGGGAGTAACTATGGCTACACCTTC.

This sequence joins TRBV7-9 and TRBJ1-1; TRBD1 aligns across 7 bases. The germline V gene has CDR1 SEHNR and CDR2 FQNEAQ (reference sequence). After removal of 3 bases from V and 3 bases from J, the junction contained 7 bases not matched to a gene. CDR3 length: 15 residues. This CDR3 is CASSFTSGGDTEAFF. The DNA for the CDR3 is TGTGCCAGCAGCTTTACTTCAGGGGGAGACACTGAAGCTTTCTTT.

The V gene is TRBV5-1, the J gene TRBJ1-5, with 7 bases fitting TRBD1. After removal of 4 bases from V and 5 bases from J, the junction contained 9 bases not matched to a gene. CDR3 size: 15 residues. Looked up from germline, CDR1 is SGHRS and CDR2 is YFSETQ. CDR3 in DNA: TGCGCCAGCAGCCCGTGGACAGGAGCCGATCAGCCCCAGCATTTT. Translation gives CASSPWTGADQPQHF.

The chain links TRBV5-4 to TRBJ2-1, with 11 bases lining up with TRBD2. Germline V gene lookup returns CDR1 SGHNT and CDR2 YYREEE (reference sequence). The CDR3 is made up of 15 amino acids. The J segment lost 6 bases and the V segment lost 0 bases, leaving 2 bases of the junction unmatched. CDR3 sequence (DNA): TGTGCCAGCAGCTTGGGGCTAGCGGGGGGCAATGAGCAGTTCTTC. Its protein product is CASSLGLAGGNEQFF.

The CDR3 DNA sequence: TGTGCCAGCAGCCTGTCTACCTACACTGAAGCTTTCTTT. Translation gives CASSLSTYTEAFF. The V call is TRBV11-3, the J call TRBJ1-1, with D uncertain. Looked up from germline, CDR1 is SGHNT and CDR2 is YENEEA. The CDR3 loop spans 13 amino acids. Trimming took 5 bases from V and 3 from J, leaving 10 bases between them.

J is TRBJ2-7 and V is TRBV14; 8 bases match TRBD2. The length of the CDR3 is 14 residues. Germline V gives CDR1 SGHDN, CDR2 FVKESK. Germline trimming cut 4 bases from V and 4 bases from J; bases unmatched to any gene: 6. CDR3 sequence: CASSRGLGVYEQYF. CDR3 DNA: TGTGCCAGCAGCCGGGGACTAGGGGTATACGAGCAGTACTTC.

The chain couples TRBV10-3 to TRBJ2-2, with TRBD1 matching over 9 bases. This CDR3 has 14 residues. The junction had 2 bases not matched to a gene; V was cut back by 4 bases and J by 5 bases. Germline V lookup: CDR1 ENHRY, CDR2 SYGVKD. In DNA form, the CDR3 reads TGTGCCATCAGTGGGGACAGGGATACCGGGGAGCTGTTTTTT. This codes for CAISGDRDTGELFF.

In its sample, this clone was seen once. The chain uses TRBV6-1 and TRBJ2-4; 8 positions agree with TRBD2. Unmatched junction bases numbered 11, after V lost 3 bases and J lost 7 bases. CDR3 length equals 16 residues. From germline, CDR1 is MNHNS and CDR2 SASEGT. Written as DNA, the CDR3 is TGTGCCAGCAGTGACCCAGCGGGAGTCAGTCCCAACATTCAGTACTTC. This encodes CASSDPAGVSPNIQYF.

This clone appeared once. The chain has TRBV7-3 and TRBJ2-1; 7 bases fit TRBD1. CDR1 and CDR2 from the germline V gene are SGHTA and FQGTGA. Trimming at V came to 2 bases and at J to 10 bases, leaving 8 bases not matched to a gene. This CDR3 has 14 amino acids. The CDR3 region has the DNA TGTGCCAGCAGCTTAGGAACAGGGGTTATGGAGCAGTTCTTC. It translates to CASSLGTGVMEQFF.

The chain is built from TRBV7-2 and TRBJ1-1; 7 bases are shared with TRBD1. The CDR3 totals 13 residues. CDR1 and CDR2 (germline): SGHTA, FQGNSA. J lost 4 bases, V lost 4 bases, and 3 bases had no gene match. DNA of the CDR3: TGTGCCAGCAGCTGGGACAGTTCCACTGAAGCTTTCTTT. Translation gives CASSWDSSTEAFF.

The chain links TRBV6-5 to TRBJ1-4; 9 bases match TRBD1. CDR3 size: 15 residues. V was pared by 7 bases and J by 6 bases, with 9 bases of the junction left unmatched. Germline V lookup: CDR1 MNHEY, CDR2 SVGAGI. CDR3 nucleotides: TGTGCCAGCAAGGGGGTAGACAGGGGGGATGAAAAACTGTTTTTT. This translates into CASKGVDRGDEKLFF.

This rearrangement joins TRBV6-5 to TRBJ2-1; 7 nucleotides agree with TRBD2. Germline lookup yields CDR1 MNHEY and CDR2 SVGAGI. The CDR3 is made up of 15 amino acids. The trim removed 2 bases at V and 7 bases at J, leaving 8 bases unmatched. CDR3: CASSYGRAIKNEQFF. CDR3 coding DNA: TGTGCCAGCAGTTACGGGAGGGCGATAAAGAATGAGCAGTTCTTC.

The chain employs TRBV28 and TRBJ1-2; 9 positions agree with TRBD1. Germline-derived CDR1 and CDR2 are MDHEN and SYDVKM. The CDR3 runs 16 residues. V was clipped by 6 bases and J by 4 bases; unmatched bases: 12. CDR3 loop: CASRSMGQGFVYGYTF. The DNA for the CDR3 is TGTGCCAGCAGATCCATGGGACAGGGTTTTGTCTATGGCTACACCTTC.

The V gene is TRBV5-5, the J gene TRBJ2-2; 11 nucleotides line up with TRBD1. V trimming: 4 bases; J trimming: 1 base; junction bases outside the gene matches: 3. Looked up from germline, CDR1 is SGHKS and CDR2 is YYEKEE (reference sequence). The CDR3 totals 16 residues. The CDR3 sequence: CASSRTGGRNTGELFF. CDR3 DNA sequence: TGTGCCAGCAGCAGGACAGGGGGCAGGAACACCGGGGAGCTGTTTTTT.

This clone occurred a few times. The chain has TRBV10-3 and TRBJ1-4, with 8 bases fitting TRBD1. The CDR3 totals 15 residues. In germline, CDR1 is ENHRY, CDR2 SYGVKD. V lost 3 bases to trimming and J lost 4 bases; unmatched junction nucleotides: 4. The CDR3 DNA reads as TGTGCCATCAGTGAAAGGGACAGGCATAATGAAAAACTGTTTTTT. It is translated as CAISERDRHNEKLFF.

The chain employs TRBV5-1 and TRBJ2-3, with D perhaps matching TRBD1 (6 bases). The CDR3 has 16 residues. Germline values: CDR1 SGHRS, CDR2 YFSETQ. V gave up 4 bases and J gave up 2 bases, with 17 bases separating them. CDR3 loop: CASSLGDRDTTDTQYF. As DNA, the CDR3 is TGCGCCAGCAGCCTGGGGGACCGGGACACCACAGATACGCAGTATTTT.